One TCR beta chain is described in this entry. The antigen is undetermined. Clones were sequenced by immunoSEQ multiplex PCR, and TCRdb holds only the in-frame ones, with some missing. Among roughly 80,000 clones listed, around nine tenths were seen once. The sample belongs to a study of T cell responses to AZD1222 COVID-19 vaccine. Broader study findings: CD4 TCRs associated with vaccination spanned spike, dominating at 160-218 and 743-854. The donor cohort was predominantly white British with a female majority, and clonal diversity may have been underestimated. With two AZD1222 doses given, Spike-specific TCR breadth and depth both rose.

The V gene lost 0 bases and the J gene lost 0 bases, with 14 bases spanning the gap. This CDR3 has 17 residues. The germline CDR1 and CDR2 sequences are SGHNT and YENEEA. The chain links TRBV11-3 to TRBJ1-1; D unclear. The sample here was peripheral blood, taken on day 0 of AZD1222 vaccination. The receptor was isolated from an adult in good health. The CDR3 region is CASSLDPAQPMNTEAFF. In DNA form, the CDR3 reads TGTGCCAGCAGCTTAGATCCCGCTCAGCCCATGAACACTGAAGCTTTCTTT.